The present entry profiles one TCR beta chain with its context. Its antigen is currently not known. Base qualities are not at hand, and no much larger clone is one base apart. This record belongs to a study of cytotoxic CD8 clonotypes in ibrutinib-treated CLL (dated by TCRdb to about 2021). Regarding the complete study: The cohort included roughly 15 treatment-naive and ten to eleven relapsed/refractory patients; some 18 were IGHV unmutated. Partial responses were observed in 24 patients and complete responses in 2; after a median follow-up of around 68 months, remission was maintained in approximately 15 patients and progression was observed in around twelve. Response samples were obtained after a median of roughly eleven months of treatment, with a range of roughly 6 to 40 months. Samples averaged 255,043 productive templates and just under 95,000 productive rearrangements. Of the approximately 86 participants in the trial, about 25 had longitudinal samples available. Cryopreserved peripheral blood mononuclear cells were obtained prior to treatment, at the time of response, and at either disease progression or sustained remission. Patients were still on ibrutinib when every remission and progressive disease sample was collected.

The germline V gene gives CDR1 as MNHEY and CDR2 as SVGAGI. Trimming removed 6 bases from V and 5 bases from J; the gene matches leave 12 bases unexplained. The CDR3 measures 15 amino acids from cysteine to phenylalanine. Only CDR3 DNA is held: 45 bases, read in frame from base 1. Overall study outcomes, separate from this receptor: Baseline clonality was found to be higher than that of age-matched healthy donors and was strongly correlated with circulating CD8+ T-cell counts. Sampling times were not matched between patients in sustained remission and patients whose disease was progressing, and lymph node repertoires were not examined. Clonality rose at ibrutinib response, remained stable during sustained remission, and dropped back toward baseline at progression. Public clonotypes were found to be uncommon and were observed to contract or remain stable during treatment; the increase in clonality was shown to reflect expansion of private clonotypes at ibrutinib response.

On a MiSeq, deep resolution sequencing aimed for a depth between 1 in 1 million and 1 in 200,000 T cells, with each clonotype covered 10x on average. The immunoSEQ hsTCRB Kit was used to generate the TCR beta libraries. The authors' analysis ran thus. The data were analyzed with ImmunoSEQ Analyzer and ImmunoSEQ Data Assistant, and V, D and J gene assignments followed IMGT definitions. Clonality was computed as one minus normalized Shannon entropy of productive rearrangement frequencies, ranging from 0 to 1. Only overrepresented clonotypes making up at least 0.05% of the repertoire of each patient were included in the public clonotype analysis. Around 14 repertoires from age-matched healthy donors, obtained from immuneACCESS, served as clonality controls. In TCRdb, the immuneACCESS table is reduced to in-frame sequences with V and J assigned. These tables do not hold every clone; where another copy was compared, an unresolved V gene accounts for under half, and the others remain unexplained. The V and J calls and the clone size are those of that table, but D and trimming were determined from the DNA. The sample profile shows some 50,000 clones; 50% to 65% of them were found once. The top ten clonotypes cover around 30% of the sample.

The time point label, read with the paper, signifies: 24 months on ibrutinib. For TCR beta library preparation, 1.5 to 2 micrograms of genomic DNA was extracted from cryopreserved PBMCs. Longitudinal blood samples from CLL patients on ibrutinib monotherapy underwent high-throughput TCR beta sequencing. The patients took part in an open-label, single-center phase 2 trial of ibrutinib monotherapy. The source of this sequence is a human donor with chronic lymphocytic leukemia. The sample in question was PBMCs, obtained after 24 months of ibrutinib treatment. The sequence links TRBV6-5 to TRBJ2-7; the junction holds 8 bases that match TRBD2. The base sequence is TGTGCCAGCAGGTTGACCCGCAACGGGGGGGACGAGCAGTACTTC. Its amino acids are CASRLTRNGGDEQYF.